The table lists the clone carrying this TCR beta chain with a few counts. This record comes from a study of shared clonotypes between healthy human individuals. Ten immunoSEQ deep assay plates were used by the authors to sequence unsorted PBMC DNA. Measured with immunoSEQ multiplex PCR; TCRdb has only the in-frame clones, and not every one. Here the sample spans about half a million clones, 70% to 85% being singletons. Input material: PBMCs. This clonotype was obtained from a woman in her thirties or forties in good health. Some clones in this sample may be carry-over from other donors' samples.

This CDR3 reads CASSPLGPEPKLFF. The CDR3 DNA is TGTGCCAGTAGCCCTCTGGGGCCCGAACCAAAACTGTTTTTT. The chain carries TRBV19 and TRBJ1-4, with D possibly matching TRBD1 (5 bases). Deletions cut 6 bases from V and 10 bases from J, with 18 bases between. The CDR3 extends over 14 amino acids. CDR1 and CDR2 (germline): LNHDA, SQIVND (reference sequence).